Below, 5 T cell receptor beta chains from the same sample are listed, as sequenced in a study of sequential checkpoint blockade in melanoma. Treatment described: randomized to nivolumab then ipilimumab (arm A) or the reverse (arm B). Using immunoSEQ multiplex PCR, the repertoire was profiled, and TCRdb retains in-frame clones only, with some absent. This sample carries 15,000 to 20,000 clones, 69% of them seen once, and the ten largest clones take approximately 20%. The sample here was CD8+ T cells sorted from blood (inferred from file names), taken from a patient given nivolumab and ipilimumab in sequence. These receptor sequences come from a human donor with melanoma.

The chain links TRBV4-3 to TRBJ1-2; D might be TRBD1 (6 bases). CDR3 length equals 15 residues. V lost 0 bases and J 4 bases, leaving 12 bases between the germline ends. Germline CDR1 and CDR2: LGHNA and YSLEER. The DNA of the CDR3 is TGCGCCAGCAGCCAAGAAGCGGGACAAGGCTATGGCTACACCTTC. This gives the protein CASSQEAGQGYGYTF.

This chain links TRBV15 with TRBJ2-1; D unclear. CDR1 is LNHNV, CDR2 YYDKDF, per germline (reference sequence). This CDR3 comprises 14 residues. Deletions cut 5 bases from V and 4 bases from J, with 12 bases between. In nucleotides, the CDR3 is TGTGCCACCAGCTTAGAGGTAGAGTACAATGAGCAGTTCTTC. Translating it yields CATSLEVEYNEQFF.

The chain recombines TRBV30 with TRBJ1-2; TRBD1 matches 9 bases. CDR3 length equals 13 residues. Germline V gene data show CDR1 as GTSNPN and CDR2 as SVGIG (reference sequence). The junction had 3 bases not matched to a gene; V was cut back by 3 bases and J by 4 bases. CDR3 sequence reads: CAWSRDRAYGYTF. The DNA of the CDR3 is TGTGCCTGGAGCCGGGACAGGGCCTATGGCTACACCTTC.

This clone is categorized as medium-sized. This sequence joins TRBV6-1 and TRBJ1-6; TRBD1 aligns across 9 bases. The J segment lost 9 bases and the V segment lost 4 bases, leaving 4 bases of the junction unmatched. Germline V gene data show CDR1 as MNHNS and CDR2 as SASEGT. The CDR3 sequence is 14 residues long. CDR3 nucleotides: TGTGCCAGCAGTGGGGAACAGGGGGCTTCACCCCTCCACTTT. Translated, it gives CASSGEQGASPLHF.

This clone showed up just a few times. In DNA form, the CDR3 reads TGTGCCAGCATTTCCGGCTATGGCTACACCTTC. Encoded protein: CASISGYGYTF. The J gene is TRBJ1-2, the V gene TRBV28; no clear D gene. The CDR3 loop spans 11 amino acids. Trimming cost V 7 bases and J 4 bases, with 7 bases left between them. Germline lookup yields CDR1 MDHEN and CDR2 SYDVKM.